A single sample is the source of the 6 T cell receptor beta chains below, sequenced in a study of neurological immune-mediated disorders. One entry per CDR3 protein results from TCRdb running MiXCR on the 5' RACE reads. This table holds 70,000 to 90,000 distinct CDR3 sequences, 5.8% found once. Documented time point: longitudinal time-point 2. The specimen was PBMCs. These receptors were collected from a woman aged 55-70 years with multiple sclerosis.

This clonotype was observed at least ten times. J is TRBJ2-3 and V is TRBV5-1; D perhaps matches TRBD2 (5 bases). V was clipped by 4 bases and J by 11 bases, with 14 bases between them. CDR3 size: 12 residues. CDR1 and CDR2 (germline): SGHRS, YFSETQ. CDR3 sequence: CASSDSLGGQYF. The CDR3 DNA follows: TGCGCCAGCAGCGATTCCTTAGGAGGGCAGTATTTT.

This clonotype was seen ten or more times. The chain recombines TRBV20-1 with TRBJ1-5; D not resolved. CDR1 is DFQATT, CDR2 SNEGSKA, per germline (reference sequence). The CDR3 is 14 amino acids. The germline V and J ends were trimmed by 3 bases and 7 bases, with 16 bases remaining between them. CDR3 residues: CSASRREGGQPQHF. The CDR3 nucleotides are TGCAGTGCTAGTCGGAGGGAGGGAGGCCAGCCCCAGCATTTT.

This clonotype was counted at least ten times. V usage is TRBV20-1 and J usage is TRBJ1-5; TRBD1 might be the D (6 bases). V was pared by 6 bases and J by 3 bases, with 18 bases between. Germline V gene lookup returns CDR1 DFQATT and CDR2 SNEGSKA (reference sequence). This CDR3 spans 15 amino acids. This CDR3 is CSASRGAGVNQPQHF. Written as DNA, the CDR3 is TGCAGTGCCTCACGAGGGGCAGGGGTCAATCAGCCCCAGCATTTT.

V is TRBV7-8 and J is TRBJ2-2; 7 bases are a match to TRBD2. Germline CDR1 SGHVS, CDR2 FQNEAQ. CDR3 size: 16 residues. V lost 0 bases, J lost 5 bases, and 6 bases stayed unmatched. The CDR3 region has the DNA TGTGCCAGCAGCTTAGCGAGGGGACTAAAGACCGGGGAGCTGTTTTTT. Translation gives CASSLARGLKTGELFF.

This clonotype was recorded at least ten times. The chain links TRBV5-5 to TRBJ2-2, with 9 bases matching TRBD2. Germline CDR1 SGHKS, CDR2 YYEKEE (reference sequence). This CDR3 is 15 amino acids long. J gave up 4 bases and V 1 base, and 2 bases lay outside the gene matches. In DNA form, the CDR3 reads TGTGCCAGCAGCTTGTTTAGCGGGAGCACCGGGGAGCTGTTTTTT. As protein: CASSLFSGSTGELFF.

This clonotype has a count of ten or more. The chain uses TRBV29-1 and TRBJ1-5; tentatively, D is TRBD1 (5 bases). CDR1 and CDR2 (germline): SQVTM, ANQGSEA. The CDR3 spans 13 residues. V lost 4 bases, J lost 5 bases, and 12 bases lay in between. The CDR3 nucleotides are TGCAGCGTTGCCAGGGCTTTTGATCAGCCCCAGCATTTT. Translation: CSVARAFDQPQHF.